These 14 T cell receptor beta chains share one sample of origin, sequenced in a study of OX40 agonist ivuxolimab in advanced cancers. This table comes from immunoSEQ multiplex PCR, and its TCRdb copy is limited to in-frame clones, with some not included. The data show about 40,000 clones, approximately 90% seen once. The material sequenced was CD4+ or CD8+ T cells sorted from blood, taken in a trial of the OX40 agonist ivuxolimab. These receptors all stem from an adult with an advanced solid tumor such as melanoma, head and neck, liver or kidney cancer.

Within the sample, this clone is medium-sized. The CDR3, as DNA: TGTGCCAGCAGCACCTCCAATGAGCAGTTCTTC. The encoded protein is CASSTSNEQFF. The chain recombines TRBV9 with TRBJ2-1, with D uncertain. The germline gives CDR1 SGDLS, CDR2 YYNGEE. The CDR3 extends over 11 amino acids. V lost 4 bases to trimming and J lost 6 bases, with 5 bases between them. The variable domain in full, completed from reference TRBV9 and TRBJ2-1, reads DSGVTQTPKHLITATGQRVTLRCSPRSGDLSVYWYQQSLDQGLQFLIQYYNGEERAKGNILERFSAQQFPDLHSELNLSSLELGDSALYFCASSTSNEQFFGPGTRLTVL.

The chain couples TRBV5-1 to TRBJ2-7, with 7 bases matching TRBD2. J lost 2 bases, V lost 6 bases, and 8 bases had no gene match. This CDR3 region has 14 residues. In germline, CDR1 is SGHRS, CDR2 YFSETQ. The CDR3 loop is CASTELAPTYEQYF. Written as DNA, the CDR3 is TGCGCCAGCACTGAACTAGCGCCTACCTACGAGCAGTACTTC.

This chain uses TRBV5-1 with TRBJ2-7; D gene uncertain. The CDR3 extends over 14 amino acids. V lost 4 bases to trimming and J lost 2 bases, with 13 bases between them. CDR1 is SGHRS, CDR2 YFSETQ, per germline. CDR3 sequence (DNA): TGCGCCAGCAGCCCGGTCACCGCAGCCTACGAGCAGTACGTC. Residues: CASSPVTAAYEQYV.

This chain connects TRBV5-1 to TRBJ2-1; 8 bases are a match to TRBD2. Germline V lookup: CDR1 SGHRS, CDR2 YFSETQ. The CDR3 contains 17 residues. The J segment lost 0 bases and the V segment lost 3 bases, leaving 8 bases of the junction unmatched. In DNA form, the CDR3 reads TGCGCCAGCAGCTCGAAGCGGGAGCTGAGCTCCTACAATGAGCAGTTCTTC. It codes for CASSSKRELSSYNEQFF.

V usage is TRBV28 and J usage is TRBJ1-1; possible D gene TRBD1, 5 bases. CDR3 length equals 12 residues. Trimming stripped 4 bases from V and 6 bases from J, with 9 bases between. Germline CDR1 MDHEN, CDR2 SYDVKM. The CDR3 DNA is TGTGCCAGCAGTTGGAAGGGGTCTGAAGCTTTCTTT. Protein: CASSWKGSEAFF.

J is TRBJ1-5 and V is TRBV19; 7 nucleotides align to TRBD1. V dropped 5 bases and J dropped 1; count of bases not matched to a gene: 5. The CDR3 spans 15 residues. In germline, CDR1 is LNHDA, CDR2 SQIVND (reference sequence). CDR3 DNA sequence: TGTGCCAGTAGTCTCTGGGACAGCAGCAATCAGCCCCAGCATTTT. Its translation is CASSLWDSSNQPQHF.

V gene TRBV7-2 combines with J gene TRBJ1-4; D uncertain. Deletions cut 1 base from V and 6 bases from J, with 6 bases between. This CDR3 spans 13 amino acids. CDR1 and CDR2 (germline): SGHTA, FQGNSA. In nucleotides, the CDR3 is TGTGCCAGCAGCTTAGTTGGTGATGAAAAACTGTTTTTT. Encoded protein: CASSLVGDEKLFF.

This clone was seen only a few times. For the CDR3, the DNA is TGTGCCAGCAGTACAAGGCTGGCGGGACTCTATGACTACGAGCAGTACTTC. It yields the protein CASSTRLAGLYDYEQYF. The rearrangement joins TRBV27 to TRBJ2-7; D might be TRBD2 (6 bases). Germline V gene data show CDR1 as MNHEY and CDR2 as SMNVEV (reference sequence). CDR3 length equals 17 residues. V dropped 5 bases and J dropped 3 bases, with 23 bases sitting between them.

The chain uses TRBV14 and TRBJ2-1; 10 bases are a match to TRBD2. The CDR3 totals 17 residues. Looked up from germline, CDR1 is SGHDN and CDR2 is FVKESK. V lost 5 bases to trimming and J lost 5 bases; unmatched junction nucleotides: 12. The CDR3 reads CASSFGLAVNPNNEQFF. As DNA, the CDR3 is TGTGCCAGCAGCTTTGGACTAGCGGTAAACCCGAACAATGAGCAGTTCTTC.

This clone was seen only once. The chain links TRBV5-6 to TRBJ1-4; TRBD1 might be the D (5 bases). There are 15 residues in the CDR3. Germline-derived CDR1 and CDR2 are SGHDT and YYEEEE. V lost 4 bases and J lost 0, with 10 bases in between. CDR3 in DNA: TGTGCCAGCAGCGCGTGGGGGTCAACTAATGAAAAACTGTTTTTT. It specifies CASSAWGSTNEKLFF.

The chain employs TRBV11-2 and TRBJ2-2, with D perhaps matching TRBD1 (5 bases). Trimming cost V 3 bases and J 2 bases, with 13 bases left between them. CDR3 length: 16 residues. Germline values: CDR1 SGHAT, CDR2 FQNNGV. The CDR3 protein is CASSFSYRSNTGELFF. In nucleotides, the CDR3 is TGTGCCAGCAGCTTCAGTTACAGGTCCAACACCGGGGAGCTGTTTTTT.

The chain employs TRBV11-2 and TRBJ1-3, with D possibly matching TRBD1 (5 bases). From germline, CDR1 is SGHAT and CDR2 FQNNGV. The CDR3 consists of 15 residues. V lost 7 bases to trimming and J lost 0 bases, with 13 bases between them. CDR3 nucleotide sequence: TGTGCCAGCACCCGGACAAGGAGCTCTGGAAACACCATATATTTT. The encoded protein is CASTRTRSSGNTIYF.

This chain connects TRBV5-1 to TRBJ1-1, with 7 positions matching TRBD1. CDR3 length: 15 residues. V lost 7 bases and J lost 1; bases outside the gene matches: 10. The V gene's germline CDR1 is SGHRS and CDR2 YFSETQ. The CDR3 DNA reads TGCGCCAGCCGACAGGGCCCCCAACCGAACACTGAAGCTTTCTTT. This translates into CASRQGPQPNTEAFF.

This sequence joins TRBV19 and TRBJ2-7; D is unclear. CDR1 is LNHDA, CDR2 SQIVND, per germline (reference sequence). The CDR3 sequence is 13 residues long. Trimming stripped 6 bases from V and 3 bases from J, with 12 bases between. Written as DNA, the CDR3 is TGTGCCAGTAGCCCGGGCCTGCACTACGAGCAGTACGTC. It specifies CASSPGLHYEQYV.